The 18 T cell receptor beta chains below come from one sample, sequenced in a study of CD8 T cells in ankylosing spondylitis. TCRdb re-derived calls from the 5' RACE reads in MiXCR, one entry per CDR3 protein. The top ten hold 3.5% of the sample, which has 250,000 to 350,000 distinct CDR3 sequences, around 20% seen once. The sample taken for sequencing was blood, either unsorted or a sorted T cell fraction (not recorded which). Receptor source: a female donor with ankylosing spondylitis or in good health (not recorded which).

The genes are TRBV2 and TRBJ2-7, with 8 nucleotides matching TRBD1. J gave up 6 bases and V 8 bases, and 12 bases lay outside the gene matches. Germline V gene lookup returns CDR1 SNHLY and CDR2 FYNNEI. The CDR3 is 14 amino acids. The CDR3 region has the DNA TGTGCCAGCCTGATCATCAGGGGGCTGGGCGAGCAGTACTTC. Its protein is CASLIIRGLGEQYF. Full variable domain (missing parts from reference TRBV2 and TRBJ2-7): EPEVTQTPSHQVTQMGQEVILRCVPISNHLYFYWYRQILGQKVEFLVSFYNNEISEKSEIFDDQFSVERPDGSNFTLKIRSTKLEDSAMYFCASLIIRGLGEQYFGPGTRLTVT.

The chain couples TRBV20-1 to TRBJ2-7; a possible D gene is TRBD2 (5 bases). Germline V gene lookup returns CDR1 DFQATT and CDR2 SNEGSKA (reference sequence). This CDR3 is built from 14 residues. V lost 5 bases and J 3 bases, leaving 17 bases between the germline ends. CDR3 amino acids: CSAARTTRYYEQYF. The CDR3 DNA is TGCAGTGCTGCACGGACCACTAGATACTACGAGCAGTACTTC.

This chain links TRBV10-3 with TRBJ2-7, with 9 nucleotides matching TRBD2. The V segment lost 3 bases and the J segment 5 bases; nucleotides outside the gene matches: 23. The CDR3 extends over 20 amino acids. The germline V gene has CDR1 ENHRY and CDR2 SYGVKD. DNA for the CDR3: TGTGCCATCAGTGACCTTGTATATTGGACTAGCGCCAATCGGGGGAACGAGCAGTACTTC. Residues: CAISDLVYWTSANRGNEQYF.

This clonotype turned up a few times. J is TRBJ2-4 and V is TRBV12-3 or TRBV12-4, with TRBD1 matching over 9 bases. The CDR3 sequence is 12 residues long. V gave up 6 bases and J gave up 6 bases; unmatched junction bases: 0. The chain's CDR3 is CASRGQGNIQYF. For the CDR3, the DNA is TGTGCCAGCAGGGGACAGGGAAACATTCAGTACTTC.

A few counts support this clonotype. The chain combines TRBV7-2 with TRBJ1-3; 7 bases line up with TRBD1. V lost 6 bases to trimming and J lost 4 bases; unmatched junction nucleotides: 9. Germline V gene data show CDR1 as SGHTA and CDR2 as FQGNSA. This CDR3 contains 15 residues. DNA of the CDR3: TGTGCCAGCAGGATCGACAGGGCAGCAGGAAACACCATATATTTT. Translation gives CASRIDRAAGNTIYF.

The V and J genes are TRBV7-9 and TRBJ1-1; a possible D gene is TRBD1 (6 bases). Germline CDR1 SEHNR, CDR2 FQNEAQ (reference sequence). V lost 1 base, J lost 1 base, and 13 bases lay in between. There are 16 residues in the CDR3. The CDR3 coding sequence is TGTGCCAGCAGCTTAGTAACAGGGAGGGCGAACACTGAAGCTTTCTTT. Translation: CASSLVTGRANTEAFF.

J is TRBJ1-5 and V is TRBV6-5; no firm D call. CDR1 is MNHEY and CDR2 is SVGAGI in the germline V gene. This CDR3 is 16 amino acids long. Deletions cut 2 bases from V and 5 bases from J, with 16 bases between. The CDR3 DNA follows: TGTGCCAGCAGTTACGAGCCGCGCCCAAGGTATCAGCCCCAGCATTTT. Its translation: CASSYEPRPRYQPQHF.

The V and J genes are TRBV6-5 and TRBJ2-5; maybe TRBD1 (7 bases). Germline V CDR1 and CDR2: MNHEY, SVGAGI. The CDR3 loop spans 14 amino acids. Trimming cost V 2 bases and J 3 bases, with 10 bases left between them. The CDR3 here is CASSYRGTEETQYF. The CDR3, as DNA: TGTGCCAGCAGTTACCGCGGGACAGAAGAGACCCAGTACTTC.

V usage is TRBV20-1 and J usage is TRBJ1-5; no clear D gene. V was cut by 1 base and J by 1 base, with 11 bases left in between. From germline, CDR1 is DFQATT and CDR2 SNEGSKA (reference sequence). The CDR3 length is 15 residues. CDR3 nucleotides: TGCAGTGCTAGAGTCGAAGGAGGAAGCAATCAGCCCCAGCATTTT. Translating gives CSARVEGGSNQPQHF.

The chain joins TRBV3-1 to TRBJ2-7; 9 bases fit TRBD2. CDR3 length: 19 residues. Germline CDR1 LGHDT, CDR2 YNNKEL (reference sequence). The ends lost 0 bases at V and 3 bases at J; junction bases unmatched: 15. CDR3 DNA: TGTGCCAGCAGCCAAGATCGAGGTGAGACTAGCGGTGATATCTACGAGCAGTACTTC. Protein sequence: CASSQDRGETSGDIYEQYF.

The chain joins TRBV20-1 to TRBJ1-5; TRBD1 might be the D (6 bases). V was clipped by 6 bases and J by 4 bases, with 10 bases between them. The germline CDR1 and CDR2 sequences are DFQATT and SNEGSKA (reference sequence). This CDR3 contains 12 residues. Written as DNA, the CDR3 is TGCAGTGCCACGGGGGCGAATCAGCCCCAGCATTTT. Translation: CSATGANQPQHF.

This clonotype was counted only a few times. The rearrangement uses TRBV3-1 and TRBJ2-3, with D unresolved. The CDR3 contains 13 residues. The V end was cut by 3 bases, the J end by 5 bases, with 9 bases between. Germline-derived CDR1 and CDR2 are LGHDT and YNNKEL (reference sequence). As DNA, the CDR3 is TGTGCCAGCAGCCAGTACCCCGGAGATACGCAGTATTTT. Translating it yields CASSQYPGDTQYF.

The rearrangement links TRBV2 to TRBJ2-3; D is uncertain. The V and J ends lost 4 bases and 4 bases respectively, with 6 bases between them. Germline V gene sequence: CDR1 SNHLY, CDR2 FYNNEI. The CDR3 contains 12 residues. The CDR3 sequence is CASSAPSDTQYF. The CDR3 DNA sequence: TGTGCCAGCAGTGCCCCGTCAGATACGCAGTATTTT.

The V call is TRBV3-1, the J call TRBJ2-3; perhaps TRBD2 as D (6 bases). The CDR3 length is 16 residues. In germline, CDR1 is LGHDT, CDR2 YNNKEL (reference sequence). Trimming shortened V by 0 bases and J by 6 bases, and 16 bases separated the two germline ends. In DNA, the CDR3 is TGTGCCAGCAGCCAAGAGAGTGTTGCGGGATTGGATACGCAGTATTTT. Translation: CASSQESVAGLDTQYF.

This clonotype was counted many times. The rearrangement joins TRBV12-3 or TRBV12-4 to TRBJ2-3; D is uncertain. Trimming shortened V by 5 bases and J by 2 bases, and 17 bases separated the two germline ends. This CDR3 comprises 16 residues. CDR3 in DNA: TGTGCCAGCAGTCGGCTAGGCACCCACCACACAGATACGCAGTATTTT. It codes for CASSRLGTHHTDTQYF.

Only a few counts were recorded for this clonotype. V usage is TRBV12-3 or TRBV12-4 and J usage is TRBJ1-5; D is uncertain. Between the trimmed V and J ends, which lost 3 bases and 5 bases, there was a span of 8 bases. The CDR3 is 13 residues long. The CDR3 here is CASSFGEDQPQHF. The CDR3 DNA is TGTGCCAGCAGTTTCGGGGAGGATCAGCCCCAGCATTTT.

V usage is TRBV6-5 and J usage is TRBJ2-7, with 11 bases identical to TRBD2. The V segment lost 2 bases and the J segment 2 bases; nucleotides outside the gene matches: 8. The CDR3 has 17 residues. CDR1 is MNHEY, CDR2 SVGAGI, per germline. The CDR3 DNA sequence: TGTGCCAGCAGTTACCCCCCGGGACTAGCGGTTCCCTACGAGCAGTACTTC. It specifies CASSYPPGLAVPYEQYF.

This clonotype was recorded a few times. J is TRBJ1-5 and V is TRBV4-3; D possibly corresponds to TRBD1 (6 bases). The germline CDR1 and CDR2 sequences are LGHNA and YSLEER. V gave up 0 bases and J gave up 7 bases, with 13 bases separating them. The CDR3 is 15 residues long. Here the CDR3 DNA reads TGCGCCAGCAGCCAAGAGAAACAGGGTTGGCAGCCCCAGCATTTT. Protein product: CASSQEKQGWQPQHF.